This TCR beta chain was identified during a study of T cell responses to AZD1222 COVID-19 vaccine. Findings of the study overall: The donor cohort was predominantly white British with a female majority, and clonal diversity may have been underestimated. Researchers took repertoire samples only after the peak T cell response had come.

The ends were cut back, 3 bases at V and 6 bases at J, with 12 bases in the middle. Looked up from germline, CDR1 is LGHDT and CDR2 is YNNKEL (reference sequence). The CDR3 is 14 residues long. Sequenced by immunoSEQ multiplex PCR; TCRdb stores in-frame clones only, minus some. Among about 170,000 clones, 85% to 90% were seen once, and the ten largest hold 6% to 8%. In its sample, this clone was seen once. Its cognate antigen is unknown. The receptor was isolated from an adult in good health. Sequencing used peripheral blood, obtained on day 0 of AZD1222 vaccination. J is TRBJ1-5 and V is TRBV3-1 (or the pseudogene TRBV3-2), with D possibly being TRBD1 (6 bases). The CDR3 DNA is TGTGCCAGCAGCCACAGGGGAACCACTCAGCCCCAGCATTTT. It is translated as CASSHRGTTQPQHF.